The 27 T cell receptor beta chains reported below all come from one sample, sequenced in a study of cytomegalovirus exposure and HLA in healthy donors. The data were produced by immunoSEQ multiplex PCR, yet TCRdb's version contains in-frame clones alone and is incomplete. The table records 200,000 or so clones, about four fifths of them present only once. The sequenced material came from PBMCs. These receptors were obtained from a man in his late teens or twenties in good health and CMV-seropositive.

This chain connects TRBV5-6 to TRBJ1-3, with D perhaps matching TRBD1 (6 bases). CDR1 and CDR2 from the germline V gene are SGHDT and YYEEEE. CDR3 length: 13 amino acids. The V end lost 3 bases, the J end lost 4 bases, and 8 bases lay between the germline ends. CDR3 sequence (DNA): TGTGCCAGCAGCTCAGGGGACGGAAACACCATATATTTT. As protein: CASSSGDGNTIYF.

The chain couples TRBV4-3 to TRBJ2-3; 7 positions agree with TRBD2. The CDR3 has 18 residues. V shed 2 bases and J 0 bases; nucleotides not matched to a gene: 11. Germline lookup yields CDR1 LGHNA and CDR2 YSLEER. CDR3 sequence reads: CASSQNQGAGTSTDTQYF. The CDR3 DNA follows: TGCGCCAGCAGCCAAAACCAGGGAGCGGGGACTAGCACAGATACGCAGTATTTT.

Notes on this clone: The sample has other DNA sequences that encode this CDR3 too. V gene TRBV20-1 combines with J gene TRBJ2-7; possible D gene TRBD2, 5 bases. This CDR3 is built from 11 residues. Germline-derived CDR1 and CDR2 are DFQATT and SNEGSKA (reference sequence). V lost 1 base and J 4 bases, leaving 5 bases between the germline ends. The CDR3 region is CSARGGYEQYF. Written as DNA, the CDR3 is TGCAGTGCTAGAGGCGGGTACGAGCAGTACTTC.

The chain is built from TRBV7-3 and TRBJ1-1; possible D gene TRBD1, 5 bases. The germline V and J ends were trimmed by 4 bases and 4 bases, with 16 bases remaining between them. CDR3 size: 15 residues. CDR1 is SGHTA and CDR2 is FQGTGA in the germline V gene. CDR3 loop: CASSYMGGVGTEAFF. CDR3 DNA: TGTGCCAGCAGCTACATGGGGGGTGTAGGCACTGAAGCTTTCTTT.

This sequence joins TRBV30 and TRBJ2-1; maybe TRBD2 (5 bases). The ends were cut back, 3 bases at V and 5 bases at J, with 5 bases in the middle. The CDR3 is 11 residues long. Germline CDR1 and CDR2: GTSNPN and SVGIG (reference sequence). The CDR3 loop reads CAWRRDNEQFF. The CDR3 DNA reads as TGTGCCTGGAGGCGGGACAATGAGCAGTTCTTC.

The rearrangement joins TRBV6-5 to TRBJ2-7, with D unresolved. The germline V and J ends were trimmed by 6 bases and 3 bases, with 12 bases remaining between them. This CDR3 comprises 13 residues. Germline V gene data show CDR1 as MNHEY and CDR2 as SVGAGI. CDR3 protein: CASSPLTLYEQYF. CDR3 nucleotide sequence: TGTGCCAGCAGCCCTCTGACTCTCTACGAGCAGTACTTC.

The rearrangement uses TRBV2 and TRBJ2-5, with a tentative D call TRBD1 (6 bases). The CDR3 is 13 amino acids. Germline loops: CDR1 SNHLY, CDR2 FYNNEI. The V and J ends lost 5 bases and 1 base respectively, with 8 bases between them. CDR3 loop: CASSYRAQETQYF. The CDR3 region has the DNA TGTGCCAGCAGTTACAGGGCCCAAGAGACCCAGTACTTC.

This clone occurred once. The V call is TRBV7-6, the J call TRBJ1-1; weak D call: TRBD1 (6 bases). The CDR3 loop spans 13 amino acids. The germline V gene has CDR1 SGHVS and CDR2 FNYEAQ. Deletions cut 5 bases from V and 2 bases from J, with 9 bases between. CDR3 in amino acids: CASSQDSNTEAFF. CDR3 sequence (DNA): TGTGCCAGCAGCCAGGACAGTAACACTGAAGCTTTCTTT.

The chain couples TRBV2 to TRBJ1-1, with 11 bases matching TRBD1. With V trimmed by 6 bases and J by 2 bases, 8 bases remained unmatched. The germline CDR1 and CDR2 sequences are SNHLY and FYNNEI. The CDR3 spans 16 residues. This CDR3 is CASRWRGQGGNTEAFF. CDR3 sequence (DNA): TGTGCCAGCAGGTGGCGGGGACAGGGGGGTAACACTGAAGCTTTCTTT.

This sequence joins TRBV30 and TRBJ1-4; D remains ambiguous. This CDR3 region has 12 residues. CDR1 and CDR2 from the germline V gene are GTSNPN and SVGIG (reference sequence). Trimming pared 0 bases from V and 6 bases from J, leaving 5 bases between. In DNA form, the CDR3 reads TGTGCCTGGAGTGTACTTTATGAAAAACTGTTTTTT. Encoded protein: CAWSVLYEKLFF.

Here the CDR3 DNA reads TGTGCCAGCCACCCCCCGCAGACAGATACGCAGTATTTT. Translating gives CASHPPQTDTQYF. The chain has TRBV7-2 and TRBJ2-3; the D is unclear. The CDR3 totals 13 residues. The V gene's germline CDR1 is SGHTA and CDR2 FQGNSA. Trimming shortened V by 8 bases and J by 3 bases, and 12 bases separated the two germline ends.

In this sample, this clone turned up a few times. The chain employs TRBV2 and TRBJ1-2; possible D gene TRBD1, 6 bases. V was cut by 3 bases and J by 5 bases, with 16 bases left in between. The CDR3 spans 15 residues. The germline V gene encodes CDR1 SNHLY and CDR2 FYNNEI. The CDR3 is CASSEGMGAAYGYTF. CDR3 in DNA: TGTGCCAGCAGTGAGGGGATGGGGGCCGCATATGGCTACACCTTC.

The chain has TRBV14 and TRBJ2-1; D possibly corresponds to TRBD2 (6 bases). The CDR3 is 16 residues long. Trimming shortened V by 1 base and J by 5 bases, and 15 bases separated the two germline ends. CDR1 and CDR2 (germline): SGHDN, FVKESK. The CDR3 bases are TGTGCCAGCAGCCAAGCTTGGGGACTGACTAACAATGAGCAGTTCTTC. Its protein product is CASSQAWGLTNNEQFF. The whole variable domain, filled in from reference TRBV14 and TRBJ2-1, reads EAGVTQFPSHSVIEKGQTVTLRCDPISGHDNLYWYRRVMGKEIKFLLHFVKESKQDESGMPNNRFLAERTGGTYSTLKVQPAELEDSGVYFCASSQAWGLTNNEQFFGPGTRLTVL.

J is TRBJ2-5 and V is TRBV5-6, with TRBD1 matching over 8 bases. CDR3 length: 18 residues. Germline V gene data show CDR1 as SGHDT and CDR2 as YYEEEE. The V gene end was trimmed by 3 bases and the J gene end by 0 bases; junction bases not matched to a gene: 13. CDR3 protein: CASSSIQGAGPYQETQYF. CDR3 in DNA: TGTGCCAGCAGCTCAATTCAGGGGGCAGGTCCCTACCAAGAGACCCAGTACTTC.

The genes are TRBV9 and TRBJ2-3; tentatively, D is TRBD2 (5 bases). CDR3 size: 14 residues. Trimming left V 4 bases short and J 5 bases short, with 14 bases between. CDR1 and CDR2 from the germline V gene are SGDLS and YYNGEE. In DNA, the CDR3 is TGTGCCAGCAGCCTACGGGATGGAAAAGATACGCAGTATTTT. This codes for CASSLRDGKDTQYF.

The J gene is TRBJ2-2, the V gene TRBV10-3, with a tentative D call TRBD1 (5 bases). The CDR3 loop spans 12 amino acids. The germline V gene has CDR1 ENHRY and CDR2 SYGVKD. Between the trimmed V and J ends, which lost 2 bases and 7 bases, there was a span of 5 bases. This CDR3 is CAISEDSGELFF. The CDR3 nucleotides are TGTGCCATCAGTGAGGACAGCGGGGAGCTGTTTTTT.

The chain has TRBV6-4 and TRBJ2-2; D perhaps matches TRBD2 (5 bases). V was clipped by 6 bases and J by 5 bases, with 10 bases between them. This CDR3 is built from 13 residues. Germline values: CDR1 MRHNA, CDR2 SNTAGT. The CDR3 loop reads CASRRSGTGELFF. CDR3 nucleotides: TGTGCCAGCAGAAGGAGCGGTACCGGGGAGCTGTTTTTT.

This chain joins TRBV9 and TRBJ2-1; TRBD1 is a possible D gene (5 bases). The CDR3 loop spans 15 amino acids. Germline V gene sequence: CDR1 SGDLS, CDR2 YYNGEE. With 4 bases removed from V and 9 bases from J, the gap between germline ends came to 20 bases. CDR3 loop: CASSPQVGRLGEQFF. CDR3 coding DNA: TGTGCCAGCAGCCCACAGGTTGGCCGTCTCGGTGAGCAGTTCTTC.

The chain carries TRBV6-6 and TRBJ1-1, with D perhaps matching TRBD1 (6 bases). V was trimmed by 5 bases and J by 6 bases, leaving 16 bases between them. The CDR3 covers 14 residues. Per the germline V gene, CDR1 is MNHNY and CDR2 is SVGAGI (reference sequence). The DNA of the CDR3 is TGTGCCAGCAGTCGCTCCCAACAGGGTCCTGAAGCTTTCTTT. Protein sequence: CASSRSQQGPEAFF.

This clone was counted a few times. This chain joins TRBV5-1 and TRBJ2-7, with a possible D match to TRBD2 (6 bases). V was cut by 0 bases and J by 4 bases, with 14 bases left in between. The germline V gene encodes CDR1 SGHRS and CDR2 YFSETQ. The CDR3 loop spans 15 amino acids. The chain's CDR3 is CASSLDGSHFYEQYF. The CDR3 nucleotides read TGCGCCAGCAGCTTGGACGGGAGCCACTTTTACGAGCAGTACTTC.

The chain is built from TRBV19 and TRBJ1-4; 8 positions match TRBD1. With 2 bases clipped from V and 9 bases from J, the junction kept 8 bases outside the gene matches. The CDR3 is 15 amino acids. Germline loops: CDR1 LNHDA, CDR2 SQIVND (reference sequence). CDR3 DNA: TGTGCCAGTAGTATACTGAGCAGGGACAGGCAAAAACTGTTTTTT. This encodes CASSILSRDRQKLFF.

The rearrangement joins TRBV6-6 to TRBJ1-3, with 7 bases matching TRBD1. CDR1 is MNHNY, CDR2 SVGAGI, per germline (reference sequence). The CDR3 is 11 residues long. With V trimmed by 10 bases and J by 7 bases, 4 bases remained unmatched. This chain's CDR3 is CATQGGNTIYF. CDR3 bases: TGTGCCACTCAGGGGGGTAACACCATATATTTT.

This clone has only a few counts. CDR3 nucleotide sequence: TGTGCCAGCAGCTTGTATGGTGGCGCTAGCGGGTTTAGTGAGCAGTTCTTC. Translating it yields CASSLYGGASGFSEQFF. The rearrangement joins TRBV5-6 to TRBJ2-1, with 8 positions matching TRBD2. Germline-derived CDR1 and CDR2 are SGHDT and YYEEEE. V was clipped by 1 base and J by 9 bases; unmatched bases: 15. This CDR3 comprises 17 residues.

On this clone: An end of the junction differs from the germline gene, which may be a read error. The chain joins TRBV7-2 to TRBJ2-2; 12 bases map to TRBD2. This CDR3 comprises 16 residues. Germline values: CDR1 SGHTA, CDR2 FQGNSA. In DNA, the CDR3 is TGTGCCAGCAGCCTAGCGGGAGGGCCGTACACCGGGGAGCTGTTTTTT. This sequence encodes CASSLAGGPYTGELFF.

V and J are TRBV27 and TRBJ2-1, with TRBD1 identical over 8 bases. Germline V gene sequence: CDR1 MNHEY, CDR2 SMNVEV (reference sequence). V dropped 6 bases and J dropped 4; count of bases not matched to a gene: 8. The length of the CDR3 is 15 residues. The CDR3 loop reads CASRQGTGGYNEQFF. The DNA for the CDR3 is TGTGCCAGCAGACAAGGTACAGGGGGATACAATGAGCAGTTCTTC.

The chain uses TRBV27 and TRBJ2-7; 10 bases are shared with TRBD2. Trimming cost V 6 bases and J 1 base; bases outside gene matches: 0. Per the germline V gene, CDR1 is MNHEY and CDR2 is SMNVEV (reference sequence). The CDR3 covers 13 residues. CDR3 loop: CASRLAGSYEQYF. DNA of the CDR3: TGTGCCAGCAGACTAGCGGGATCCTACGAGCAGTACTTC.

The V gene is TRBV7-6, the J gene TRBJ2-3; TRBD1 matches at 8 bases. V dropped 5 bases and J dropped 3; count of bases not matched to a gene: 7. Looked up from germline, CDR1 is SGHVS and CDR2 is FNYEAQ. The CDR3 length is 15 residues. The CDR3 nucleotides are TGTGCCAGCAGCCCACAGGACAGGGCTACAGATACGCAGTATTTT. Encoded protein: CASSPQDRATDTQYF.